This entry lists 12 T cell receptor beta chains sequenced from one sample in a study of blood T cell repertoires in COVID-19. Sequenced by immunoSEQ multiplex PCR; TCRdb stores in-frame clones only, minus some. Of under 80,000 clones in the sample, 75% to 85% were seen once. The sample comprised peripheral blood. The origin of the receptors is an older woman with acute or convalescent COVID-19.

This clone was counted a few times. This sequence joins TRBV9 and TRBJ2-3; TRBD1 aligns across 8 bases. Germline loops: CDR1 SGDLS, CDR2 YYNGEE. The CDR3 has 17 amino acids. J was trimmed by 2 bases and V by 3 bases; bases with no gene match: 11. This CDR3 is CASSARTGRSNTDTQYF. The CDR3 DNA is TGTGCCAGCAGCGCTCGGACAGGGCGTTCGAACACAGATACGCAGTATTTT.

This chain uses TRBV4-2 with TRBJ1-2; no firm D call. Per the germline V gene, CDR1 is LGHNA and CDR2 is YNFKEQ. Deletions cut 0 bases from V and 0 bases from J, with 23 bases between. The CDR3 length is 20 residues. CDR3 in amino acids: CASSQDPPGRGVGSNYGYTF. For the CDR3, the DNA is TGTGCCAGCAGCCAAGACCCCCCTGGTCGGGGAGTGGGGTCTAACTATGGCTACACCTTC.

J is TRBJ1-4 and V is TRBV19; 8 nucleotides agree with TRBD1. CDR1 and CDR2 (germline): LNHDA, SQIVND (reference sequence). CDR3 length: 15 residues. V was clipped by 4 bases and J by 3 bases; unmatched bases: 4. The CDR3 DNA reads as TGTGCCAGTAGTACCCAGGGGGCAGCTAATGAAAAACTGTTTTTT. The encoded protein is CASSTQGAANEKLFF.

The chain couples TRBV7-9 to TRBJ1-4; 9 nucleotides line up with TRBD1. The length of the CDR3 is 14 residues. Germline loops: CDR1 SEHNR, CDR2 FQNEAQ (reference sequence). V was clipped by 5 bases and J by 5 bases; unmatched bases: 3. CDR3 nucleotides: TGTGCCAGCAGCCTCGGACAGGGGAATGAAAAACTGTTTTTT. Its translation is CASSLGQGNEKLFF.

The CDR3 here is CASSERRTPSNQPQHF. In DNA, the CDR3 is TGTGCCAGCAGTGAAAGGAGAACACCGAGCAATCAGCCCCAGCATTTT. The gene calls are TRBV6-1 and TRBJ1-5; no definite D call. Germline assignment: CDR1 MNHNS and CDR2 SASEGT. This CDR3 is 16 amino acids long. Trimming stripped 2 bases from V and 1 base from J, with 12 bases between.

This clone was counted a few times. The CDR3 loop is CASSLELFNYGYTF. The CDR3 DNA sequence: TGCGCCAGCAGCTTGGAACTTTTCAACTATGGCTACACCTTC. The chain has TRBV5-1 and TRBJ1-2; no clear D gene. The CDR3 has 14 residues. V was shortened by 0 bases and J by 2 bases, with 8 bases between the two germline ends. Germline V CDR1 and CDR2: SGHRS, YFSETQ.

This clone has only a few counts. The rearrangement links TRBV6-6 to TRBJ1-2; tentatively, D is TRBD1 (5 bases). The V end was cut by 7 bases, the J end by 4 bases, with 16 bases between. Germline values: CDR1 MNHNY, CDR2 SVGAGI (reference sequence). The CDR3 has 14 amino acids. CDR3 residues: CASTNSGTAYGYTF. The CDR3 DNA sequence: TGTGCCAGCACCAACTCCGGGACTGCCTATGGCTACACCTTC.

The chain recombines TRBV5-1 with TRBJ1-1; 7 nucleotides line up with TRBD1. The V gene end was trimmed by 4 bases and the J gene end by 1 base; junction bases not matched to a gene: 7. The length of the CDR3 is 15 residues. CDR1 is SGHRS and CDR2 is YFSETQ in the germline V gene. The CDR3 nucleotides are TGCGCCAGCAGCACCAGGACAGGCGCGAACACTGAAGCTTTCTTT. Encoded protein: CASSTRTGANTEAFF.

The table lists this clone with a few counts. V is TRBV5-1 and J is TRBJ1-1, with D maybe TRBD1 (6 bases). Between the trimmed V and J ends, which lost 3 bases and 4 bases, there was a span of 16 bases. The CDR3 extends over 15 amino acids. The V gene's germline CDR1 is SGHRS and CDR2 YFSETQ. CDR3 DNA sequence: TGCGCCAGCAGCTCTCCGGGGGGCACCTCCACTGAAGCTTTCTTT. Translated: CASSSPGGTSTEAFF.

This clone was recorded only once. The chain has TRBV19 and TRBJ2-5; TRBD2 matches at 7 bases. CDR1 is LNHDA and CDR2 is SQIVND in the germline V gene (reference sequence). This CDR3 has 13 amino acids. The V gene end was trimmed by 5 bases and the J gene end by 7 bases; junction bases not matched to a gene: 7. The CDR3, as DNA: TGTGCCAGTAGTGCGGCGGGGGAGGGGACCCAGTACTTC. It yields the protein CASSAAGEGTQYF.

The chain combines TRBV18 with TRBJ1-2, with D hard to call. From germline, CDR1 is KGHSH and CDR2 LQKENI. The CDR3 runs 14 residues. V was shortened by 2 bases and J by 7 bases, with 14 bases between the two germline ends. The CDR3 is CASSPDNSGGGYTF. In DNA, the CDR3 is TGTGCCAGCTCACCAGACAACAGTGGTGGTGGCTACACCTTC.

This clone occurred once. The V and J genes are TRBV7-9 and TRBJ1-3; TRBD1 aligns across 9 bases. J gave up 2 bases and V 5 bases, and 4 bases lay outside the gene matches. The CDR3 is 15 amino acids. Germline lookup yields CDR1 SEHNR and CDR2 FQNEAQ (reference sequence). The DNA of the CDR3 is TGTGCCAGCAGCCCCGGGACAGGGCCTGGAAACACCATATATTTT. It translates to CASSPGTGPGNTIYF.